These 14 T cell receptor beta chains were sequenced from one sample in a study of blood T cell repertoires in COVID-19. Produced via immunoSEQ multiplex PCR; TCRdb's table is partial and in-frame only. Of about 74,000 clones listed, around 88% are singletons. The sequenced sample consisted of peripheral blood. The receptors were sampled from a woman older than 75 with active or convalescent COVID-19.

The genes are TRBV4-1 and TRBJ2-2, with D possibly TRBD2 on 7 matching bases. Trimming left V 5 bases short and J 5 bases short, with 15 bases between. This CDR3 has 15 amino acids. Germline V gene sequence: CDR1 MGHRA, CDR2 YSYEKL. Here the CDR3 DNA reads TGCGCCAGCAGCGCACAGGGAGCGGGGACCGGGGAGCTGTTTTTT. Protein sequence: CASSAQGAGTGELFF.

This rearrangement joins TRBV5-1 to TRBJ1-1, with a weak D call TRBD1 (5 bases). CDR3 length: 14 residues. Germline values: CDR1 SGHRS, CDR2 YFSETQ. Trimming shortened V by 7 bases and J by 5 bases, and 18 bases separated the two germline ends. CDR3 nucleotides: TGCGCCAGCCGCCCGGAGGGGTTCGGGACTGAAGCTTTCTTT. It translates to CASRPEGFGTEAFF.

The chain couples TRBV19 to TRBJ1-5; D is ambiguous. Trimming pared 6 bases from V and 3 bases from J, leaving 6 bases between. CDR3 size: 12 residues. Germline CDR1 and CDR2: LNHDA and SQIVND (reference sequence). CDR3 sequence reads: CASSSANQPQHF. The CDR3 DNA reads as TGTGCCAGTAGCAGCGCCAATCAGCCCCAGCATTTT.

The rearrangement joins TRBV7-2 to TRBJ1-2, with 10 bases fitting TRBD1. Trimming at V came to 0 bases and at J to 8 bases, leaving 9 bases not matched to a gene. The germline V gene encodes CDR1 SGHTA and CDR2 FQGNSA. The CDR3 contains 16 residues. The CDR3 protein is CASSLAIGTGEDGYTF. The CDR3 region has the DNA TGTGCCAGCAGCTTAGCGATAGGGACAGGGGAGGACGGCTACACCTTC.

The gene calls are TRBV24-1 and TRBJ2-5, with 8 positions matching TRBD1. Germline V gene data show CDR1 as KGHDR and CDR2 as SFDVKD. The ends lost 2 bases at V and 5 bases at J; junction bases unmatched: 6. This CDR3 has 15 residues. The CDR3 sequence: CATSDSTRGQETQYF. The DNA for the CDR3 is TGTGCCACCAGTGATTCAACCAGGGGGCAGGAGACCCAGTACTTC.

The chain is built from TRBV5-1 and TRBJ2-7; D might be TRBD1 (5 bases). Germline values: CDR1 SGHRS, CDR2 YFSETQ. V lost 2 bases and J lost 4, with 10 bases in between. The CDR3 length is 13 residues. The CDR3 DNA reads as TGCGCCAGCAGCTTCACGACAGAGTACGAGCAGTACTTC. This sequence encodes CASSFTTEYEQYF.

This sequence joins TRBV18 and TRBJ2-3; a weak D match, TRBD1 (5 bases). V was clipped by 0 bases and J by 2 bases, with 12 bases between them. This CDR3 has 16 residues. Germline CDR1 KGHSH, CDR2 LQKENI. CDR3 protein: CASSPPAQGTTDTQYF. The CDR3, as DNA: TGTGCCAGCTCACCACCAGCTCAGGGCACCACAGATACGCAGTATTTT.

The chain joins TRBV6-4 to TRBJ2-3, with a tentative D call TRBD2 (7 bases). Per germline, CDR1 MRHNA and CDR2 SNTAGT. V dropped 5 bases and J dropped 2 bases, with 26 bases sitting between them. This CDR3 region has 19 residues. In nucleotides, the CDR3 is TGTGCCAGCAGTATCCACCTGGCGGCCCGGGGGGCCCTCACAGATACGCAGTATTTT. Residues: CASSIHLAARGALTDTQYF.

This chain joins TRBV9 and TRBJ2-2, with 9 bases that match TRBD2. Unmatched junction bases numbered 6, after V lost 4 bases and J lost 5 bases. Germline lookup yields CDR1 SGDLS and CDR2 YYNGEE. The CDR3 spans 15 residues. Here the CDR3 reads CASSPRTSETGELFF. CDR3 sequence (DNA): TGTGCCAGCAGCCCTCGGACTAGCGAGACCGGGGAGCTGTTTTTT.

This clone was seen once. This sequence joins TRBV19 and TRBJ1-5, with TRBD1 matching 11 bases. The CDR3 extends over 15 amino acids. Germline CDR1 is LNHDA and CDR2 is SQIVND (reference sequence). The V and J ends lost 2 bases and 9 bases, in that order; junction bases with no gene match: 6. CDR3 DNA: TGTGCCAGTAGTATACTCCCGGGACAGGGGGGGCCCCAGCATTTT. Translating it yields CASSILPGQGGPQHF.

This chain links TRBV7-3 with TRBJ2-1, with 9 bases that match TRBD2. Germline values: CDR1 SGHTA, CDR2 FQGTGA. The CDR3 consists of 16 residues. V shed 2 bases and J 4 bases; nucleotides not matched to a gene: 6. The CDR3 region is CASSLGGTSRYNEQFF. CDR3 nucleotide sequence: TGTGCCAGCAGCTTAGGGGGGACTAGCAGATACAATGAGCAGTTCTTC.

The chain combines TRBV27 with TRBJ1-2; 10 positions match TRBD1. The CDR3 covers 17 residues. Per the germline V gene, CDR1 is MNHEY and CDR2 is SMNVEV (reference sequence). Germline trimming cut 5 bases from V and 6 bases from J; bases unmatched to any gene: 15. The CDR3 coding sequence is TGTGCCAGCAGTCCGCGGACAGGGGGGACCCACTATGATGGCTACACCTTC. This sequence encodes CASSPRTGGTHYDGYTF.

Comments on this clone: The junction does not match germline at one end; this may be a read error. The CDR3 DNA follows: TGCAGCGTTGAAGCAGGGACCCCGCGGGGCTTC. Its translation is CSVEAGTPRGF. The chain recombines TRBV29-1 with TRBJ1-2; a weak D match, TRBD1 (5 bases). CDR3 length: 11 residues. The germline V gene encodes CDR1 SQVTM and CDR2 ANQGSEA.

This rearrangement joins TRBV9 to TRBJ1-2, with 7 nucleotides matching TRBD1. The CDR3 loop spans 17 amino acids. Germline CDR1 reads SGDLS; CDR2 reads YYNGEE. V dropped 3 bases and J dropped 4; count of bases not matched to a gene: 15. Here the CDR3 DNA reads TGTGCCAGCAGCGACCGGGACAGAGGACGATCCCTCTATGGCTACACCTTC. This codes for CASSDRDRGRSLYGYTF.